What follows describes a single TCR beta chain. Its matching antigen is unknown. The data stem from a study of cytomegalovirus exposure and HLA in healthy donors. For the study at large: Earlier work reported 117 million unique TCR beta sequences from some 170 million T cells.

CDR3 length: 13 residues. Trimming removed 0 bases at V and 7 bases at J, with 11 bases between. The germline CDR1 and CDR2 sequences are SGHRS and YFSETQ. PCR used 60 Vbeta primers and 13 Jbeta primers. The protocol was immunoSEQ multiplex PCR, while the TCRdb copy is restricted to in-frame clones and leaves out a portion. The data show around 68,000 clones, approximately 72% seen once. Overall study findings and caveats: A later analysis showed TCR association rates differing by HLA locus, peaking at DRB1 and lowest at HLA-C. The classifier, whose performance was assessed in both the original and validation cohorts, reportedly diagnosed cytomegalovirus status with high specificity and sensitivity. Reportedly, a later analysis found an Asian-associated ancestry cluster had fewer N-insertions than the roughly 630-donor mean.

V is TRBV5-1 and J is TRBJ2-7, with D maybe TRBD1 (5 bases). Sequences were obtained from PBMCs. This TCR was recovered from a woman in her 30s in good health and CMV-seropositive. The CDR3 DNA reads TGCGCCAGCAGCTTGGCCCAGGGTAGGGAGCAGTACTTC. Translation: CASSLAQGREQYF.